This T cell receptor (beta chain) appears in the sequencing data of a study of shared clonotypes between healthy human individuals. Points from the study as a whole: Rarefaction gave evidence that sorted-subset sequencing remained incomplete despite large depth. The sharing of about 5.3% of naive CD4 clonotypes was seen across several donors. The study sampled only blood, and tissue repertoires likely differ.

The sorted-subset replicate PCRs were given 150 to 200 ng DNA, which is around 29,000 T cell genomes. Generated by immunoSEQ multiplex PCR, the TCRdb table keeps only in-frame clones and is missing some. The data contain 2,100,000 or so clones, 90% to 97% of them singletons. Notes on this clone: The antigen is unknown.

V gave up 3 bases and J gave up 0 bases, with 9 bases separating them. The CDR3 is 16 residues long. Germline assignment: CDR1 LNHDA and CDR2 SQIVND (reference sequence). The sequenced sample consisted of naive CD4+ T cells sorted from blood. Specified subset: CD45RA+ positively selected. This chain links TRBV19 with TRBJ1-6; D is unresolved. This clonotype was sampled from a man aged 18-30 years in good health. CDR3 loop: CASSMVGSSYNSPLHF. The CDR3 nucleotides read TGTGCCAGTAGTATGGTCGGGAGCTCCTATAATTCACCCCTCCACTTT.